Presented here are 18 T cell receptor beta chains from one specimen sequenced in a study of cytomegalovirus exposure and HLA in healthy donors. PCR used 60 Vbeta primers and 13 Jbeta primers. Only in-frame clones appear in the TCRdb table, and some are missing; sequencing was by immunoSEQ multiplex PCR. The sample has approximately 150,000 clones; about 80% are singletons. Material for sequencing was PBMCs. The source is a man aged 30 to 45 in good health and CMV-seronegative.

The chain joins TRBV5-1 to TRBJ1-1, with 7 nucleotides matching TRBD1. The J segment lost 7 bases and the V segment lost 5 bases, leaving 11 bases of the junction unmatched. From germline, CDR1 is SGHRS and CDR2 YFSETQ. The CDR3 contains 14 residues. CDR3 loop: CASRSQGQLCEAFF. The CDR3 region has the DNA TGCGCCAGCAGGTCACAGGGGCAACTCTGTGAAGCTTTCTTT.

This clone was seen a handful of times. Other nucleotide sequences in the sample specify the same CDR3. This sequence joins TRBV5-4 and TRBJ2-7; TRBD1 matches at 9 bases. The CDR3 extends over 14 amino acids. V lost 5 bases, J lost 4 bases, and 7 bases stayed unmatched. CDR1 and CDR2 from the germline V gene are SGHNT and YYREEE (reference sequence). The CDR3: CASSFGQGRYEQYF. CDR3 DNA: TGTGCCAGCAGTTTTGGACAGGGGAGATACGAGCAGTACTTC.

The V and J genes are TRBV13 and TRBJ1-1, with 10 positions matching TRBD1. This CDR3 spans 16 amino acids. Looked up from germline, CDR1 is PRHDT and CDR2 is FYEKMQ (reference sequence). J gave up 2 bases and V 5 bases, and 8 bases lay outside the gene matches. This CDR3 reads CASSPFGDRGNTEAFF. The CDR3 DNA reads TGTGCCAGCAGCCCCTTTGGGGACAGGGGTAACACTGAAGCTTTCTTT.

V is TRBV25-1 and J is TRBJ1-5; the D gene is possibly TRBD1 (5 bases). The length of the CDR3 is 15 residues. CDR1 and CDR2 from the germline V gene are MGHDK and SYGVNS. Trimming took 2 bases from V and 4 from J, leaving 12 bases between them. The CDR3 DNA reads as TGTGCCAGCAGTGAAGGAGGGGTGAGGAATCAGCCCCAGCATTTT. It encodes CASSEGGVRNQPQHF.

The V gene is TRBV7-9, the J gene TRBJ2-7; 8 nucleotides line up with TRBD1. This CDR3 is 15 amino acids long. J was trimmed by 3 bases and V by 6 bases; bases with no gene match: 10. In germline, CDR1 is SEHNR, CDR2 FQNEAQ (reference sequence). Here the CDR3 reads CASRPVQGVLYEQYF. CDR3 sequence (DNA): TGTGCCAGCAGACCCGTACAGGGGGTACTCTACGAGCAGTACTTC.

The chain combines TRBV7-9 with TRBJ2-7; D is perhaps TRBD2 (6 bases). The germline V gene has CDR1 SEHNR and CDR2 FQNEAQ (reference sequence). V was cut by 3 bases and J by 2 bases, with 8 bases left in between. The CDR3 length is 13 residues. CDR3 in amino acids: CASSLVAAYEQYF. DNA of the CDR3: TGTGCCAGCAGCTTGGTAGCGGCCTACGAGCAGTACTTC.

This sequence joins TRBV5-4 and TRBJ2-4, with TRBD2 identical over 8 bases. Trimming removed 4 bases from V and 0 bases from J; junction bases left unmatched: 6. This CDR3 region has 16 residues. CDR1 SGHNT and CDR2 YYREEE come from the germline V gene (reference sequence). CDR3 DNA sequence: TGTGCCAGCAGCCCGGGACTAGAGGCAGCCAAAAACATTCAGTACTTC. Translation gives CASSPGLEAAKNIQYF.

In this sample, this clone turned up a few times. The V gene is TRBV5-6, the J gene TRBJ2-2; D gene ambiguous. The CDR3 sequence is 11 residues long. Germline lookup yields CDR1 SGHDT and CDR2 YYEEEE. V lost 4 bases to trimming and J lost 5 bases, with 3 bases between them. The CDR3 loop is CASSRTGELFF. The DNA of the CDR3 is TGTGCCAGCAGCCGGACCGGGGAGCTGTTTTTT.

The CDR3 loop reads CASSLRQGMNTEAFF. CDR3 in DNA: TGTGCCAGCAGCCTAAGACAGGGAATGAACACTGAAGCTTTCTTT. The rearrangement joins TRBV7-3 to TRBJ1-1; the match to TRBD1 covers 7 bases. V shed 5 bases and J 0 bases; nucleotides not matched to a gene: 6. CDR1 SGHTA and CDR2 FQGTGA come from the germline V gene. The CDR3 is 15 amino acids.

This clone was picked up one time. This chain joins TRBV5-1 and TRBJ2-7; D is unclear. The CDR3 length is 13 residues. Germline V gene sequence: CDR1 SGHRS, CDR2 YFSETQ. The germline V and J ends were trimmed by 1 base and 3 bases, with 8 bases remaining between them. CDR3: CASSLSLSYEQYF. The CDR3 DNA follows: TGCGCCAGCAGCTTGTCCCTAAGCTACGAGCAGTACTTC.

The V gene is TRBV6-1, the J gene TRBJ2-7; TRBD2 matches 12 bases. This CDR3 contains 14 residues. Per the germline V gene, CDR1 is MNHNS and CDR2 is SASEGT. The J segment lost 1 base and the V segment lost 11 bases, leaving 6 bases of the junction unmatched. CDR3 region: CACRLAGVSYEQYF. The CDR3 DNA is TGTGCCTGCCGACTAGCGGGAGTTTCCTACGAGCAGTACTTC.

The CDR3 is CASSLPQGKASLIGGYTF. The CDR3 bases are TGTGCCAGCAGTCTCCCCCAGGGGAAGGCCTCCCTAATTGGTGGCTACACCTTC. The gene calls are TRBV2 and TRBJ1-2, with D perhaps TRBD1 (6 bases). Trimming shortened V by 5 bases and J by 7 bases, and 29 bases separated the two germline ends. The CDR3 runs 18 residues. Germline values: CDR1 SNHLY, CDR2 FYNNEI.

The V call is TRBV18, the J call TRBJ2-7, with 10 positions matching TRBD2. Germline V gene sequence: CDR1 KGHSH, CDR2 LQKENI. J lost 2 bases, V lost 3 bases, and 7 bases had no gene match. This CDR3 has 16 residues. CDR3 sequence (DNA): TGTGCCAGCTCACCCCAAAGCGGGAGGGCCCCCTACGAGCAGTACTTC. As protein: CASSPQSGRAPYEQYF.

J is TRBJ2-2 and V is TRBV27; the D gene is possibly TRBD1 (6 bases). The CDR3 is 13 residues long. With 5 bases removed from V and 8 bases from J, the gap between germline ends came to 12 bases. CDR1 MNHEY and CDR2 SMNVEV come from the germline V gene (reference sequence). The chain's CDR3 is CASSPQTGGELFF. The CDR3 coding sequence is TGTGCCAGCAGTCCCCAGACAGGTGGGGAGCTGTTTTTT.

This clone has more than one count but fewer than ten. The chain carries TRBV30 and TRBJ2-7, with 7 positions matching TRBD2. The CDR3 runs to 13 residues. J was trimmed by 3 bases and V by 5 bases; bases with no gene match: 7. The germline CDR1 and CDR2 sequences are GTSNPN and SVGIG (reference sequence). The CDR3 loop reads CAWSRSGIYEQYF. Here the CDR3 DNA reads TGTGCCTGGTCACGGAGCGGGATCTACGAGCAGTACTTC.

The chain joins TRBV5-8 to TRBJ2-7; TRBD1 might be the D (5 bases). The CDR3 extends over 13 amino acids. V was clipped by 2 bases and J by 2 bases, with 8 bases between them. Germline V gene sequence: CDR1 SGHTS, CDR2 YDEGEE. As DNA, the CDR3 is TGTGCCAGCAGCTTATCAGGGACCTACGAGCAGTACTTC. Encoded protein: CASSLSGTYEQYF.

This clone was seen a single time. The chain couples TRBV28 to TRBJ2-5; the D gene is possibly TRBD2 (6 bases). The CDR3 consists of 18 residues. Germline CDR1 reads MDHEN; CDR2 reads SYDVKM. The V gene lost 3 bases and the J gene lost 5 bases, with 25 bases spanning the gap. Here the CDR3 DNA reads TGTGCCAGCAGTTTCCCCGAGGGAGGCAGATCCCCCGGGGAGACCCAGTACTTC. Amino acid sequence: CASSFPEGGRSPGETQYF. The full variable domain, in which reference TRBV28 and TRBJ2-5 provide the parts outside the CDR3, is DVKVTQSSRYLVKRTGEKVFLECVQDMDHENMFWYRQDPGLGLRLIYFSYDVKMKEKGDIPEGYSVSREKKERFSLILESASTNQTSMYLCASSFPEGGRSPGETQYFGPGTRLLVL.

This clone has a single count. This rearrangement joins TRBV19 to TRBJ1-1; 7 nucleotides agree with TRBD1. The length of the CDR3 is 14 residues. J lost 8 bases, V lost 7 bases, and 13 bases had no gene match. Germline assignment: CDR1 LNHDA and CDR2 SQIVND (reference sequence). The CDR3 sequence is CASKSRQGQGEAFF. The CDR3 DNA reads TGTGCCAGTAAATCGCGACAGGGTCAGGGGGAAGCTTTCTTT. Variable domain in full (rest from reference TRBV19 and TRBJ1-1): DGGITQSPKYLFRKEGQNVTLSCEQNLNHDAMYWYRQDPGQGLRLIYYSQIVNDFQKGDIAEGYSVSREKKESFPLTVTSAQKNPTAFYLCASKSRQGQGEAFFGQGTRLTVV.